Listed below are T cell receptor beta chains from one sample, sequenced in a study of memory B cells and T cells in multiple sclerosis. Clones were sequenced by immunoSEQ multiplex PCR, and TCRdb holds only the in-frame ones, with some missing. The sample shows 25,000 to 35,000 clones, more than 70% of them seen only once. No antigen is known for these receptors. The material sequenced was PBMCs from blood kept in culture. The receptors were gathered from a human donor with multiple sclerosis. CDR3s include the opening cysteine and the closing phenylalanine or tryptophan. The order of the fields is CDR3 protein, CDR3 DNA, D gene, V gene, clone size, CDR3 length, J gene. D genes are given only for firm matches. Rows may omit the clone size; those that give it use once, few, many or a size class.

CASSRAGGITDTQYF	TGTGCCAGCAGCCGAGCGGGAGGAATCACAGATACGCAGTATTTT	TRBD2	TRBV7-9	-	15	TRBJ2-3
CASEGQEYYGYTF	TGTGCCAGCGAAGGACAGGAATACTATGGCTACACCTTC	TRBD1	TRBV11-2	-	13	TRBJ1-2
CASSRLSGREHRETQYF	TGTGCCAGCAGCCGGTTATCAGGCCGGGAACACAGGGAGACCCAGTACTTC	-	TRBV7-8	-	17	TRBJ2-5
CASSDSGSADNEQFF	TGTGCCAGCAGTGACAGCGGGAGTGCGGACAATGAGCAGTTCTTC	TRBD2	TRBV2	-	15	TRBJ2-1
CASSLTPGNEQFF	TGTGCCAGCAGCTTAACCCCCGGCAATGAGCAGTTCTTC	-	TRBV7-3	few	13	TRBJ2-1
CASSQGLAPTLSYNEQFF	TGCGCCAGCAGCCAAGGACTAGCTCCAACACTCTCCTACAATGAGCAGTTCTTC	TRBD2	TRBV5-1	-	18	TRBJ2-1
CASSLSAGVVNTEAFF	TGTGCCAGCAGTTTATCGGCAGGCGTCGTGAACACTGAAGCTTTCTTT	-	TRBV27	-	16	TRBJ1-1
CASSLAGRNTEAFF	TGCGCCAGCAGCTTGGCAGGGAGGAACACTGAAGCTTTCTTT	-	TRBV5-1	-	14	TRBJ1-1
CAISEGTGGYEQYF	TGTGCCATCAGTGAAGGGACAGGGGGCTACGAGCAGTACTTC	TRBD1	TRBV10-3	few	14	TRBJ2-7
CASSSLPGDRYNEQFF	TGTGCCAGCAGCTCACTCCCAGGCGACCGCTACAATGAGCAGTTCTTC	-	TRBV13	-	16	TRBJ2-1
CASSPQTGPYEQYF	TGTGCCAGCTCACCGCAGACAGGACCCTACGAGCAGTACTTC	-	TRBV18	-	14	TRBJ2-7
CASRDPNTGELFF	TGTGCCAGCAGGGACCCTAACACCGGGGAGCTGTTTTTT	-	TRBV6-4	-	13	TRBJ2-2
CASSYPDREFPYEQYF	TGTGCCAGCAGTTATCCGGACAGGGAGTTCCCCTACGAGCAGTACTTC	TRBD1	TRBV6-9	once	16	TRBJ2-7